These 30 T cell receptor beta chains share one sample of origin, sequenced in a study of human T cells and chemical hapten exposure (dated by TCRdb to the early 2020s). Libraries were prepared through RACE. Data came from a NextSeq 500. TCRdb itself trimmed the public reads at Q25 with fastp, ran MiXCR and retained productive beta chains. For every CDR3 protein sequence, its rows merge into one entry that carries the most common genes and DNA. Present in this sample are approximately 160,000 distinct CDR3 sequences, 25% to 30% of which were seen just once. The ten largest clones take up about 2.1% of the sample. The sample's time point, from its label and the paper: patch test 3, about 24 weeks after DPC sensitization. Per the publication, the treatment or condition label means: therapeutic diphenylcyclopropenone sensitization with weekly scalp DPC. The sample in question was whole blood, obtained in connection with sensitization to the hapten diphenylcyclopropenone (DPC). The receptors come from a woman under 30 with alopecia areata. Some clones in this sample may be carry-over from other donors' samples.

The chain employs TRBV2 and TRBJ1-4; D is ambiguous. Per the germline V gene, CDR1 is SNHLY and CDR2 is FYNNEI. Trimming left V 7 bases short and J 4 bases short, with 4 bases between. The CDR3 length is 11 residues. This chain's CDR3 is CASTLNEKLFF. The CDR3 nucleotides are TGTGCCAGCACCCTTAATGAAAAACTGTTTTTT.

The chain has TRBV4-1 and TRBJ2-1; 11 nucleotides agree with TRBD2. Germline CDR1 MGHRA, CDR2 YSYEKL. J was trimmed by 4 bases and V by 4 bases; bases with no gene match: 9. The CDR3 spans 17 residues. The CDR3 loop reads CASSRLLTSGGYNEQFF. DNA for the CDR3: TGCGCCAGCAGCCGCCTCCTTACTAGCGGGGGATACAATGAGCAGTTCTTC.

The chain uses TRBV11-3 and TRBJ1-3; D remains unclear. Looked up from germline, CDR1 is SGHNT and CDR2 is YENEEA. Trimming took off 1 base at V and 4 bases at J, with 5 bases between the two ends. The CDR3 is 13 amino acids. The CDR3 sequence: CASSLASGNTIYF. The CDR3 coding sequence is TGTGCCAGCAGCTTAGCGTCCGGAAACACCATATATTTT. Variable domain in full (rest from reference TRBV11-3 and TRBJ1-3): EAGVVQSPRYKIIEKKQPVAFWCNPISGHNTLYWYLQNLGQGPELLIRYENEEAVDDSQLPKDRFSAERLKGVDSTLKIQPAELGDSAVYLCASSLASGNTIYFGEGSWLTVV.

This clonotype was picked up one time. The J gene is TRBJ2-1, the V gene TRBV5-1; TRBD2 matches 10 bases. The CDR3 extends over 15 amino acids. The germline V gene encodes CDR1 SGHRS and CDR2 YFSETQ. Trimming removed 2 bases from V and 8 bases from J; junction bases left unmatched: 7. The CDR3 spells CASSLIAGGRDEQFF. Written as DNA, the CDR3 is TGCGCCAGCAGCTTAATAGCGGGAGGCAGGGATGAGCAGTTCTTC.

This clonotype was observed a handful of times. The V call is TRBV20-1, the J call TRBJ2-1; tentative D call: TRBD2 (5 bases). The CDR3 consists of 15 residues. Germline CDR1 reads DFQATT; CDR2 reads SNEGSKA (reference sequence). V lost 3 bases, J lost 0 bases, and 12 bases lay in between. Here the CDR3 DNA reads TGCAGTGCTAGGTCCCGGGATAGCTCCTACAATGAGCAGTTCTTC. It is translated as CSARSRDSSYNEQFF.

This chain uses TRBV5-1 with TRBJ1-1, with 11 nucleotides matching TRBD1. The CDR3 totals 13 residues. V lost 4 bases to trimming and J lost 10 bases; unmatched junction nucleotides: 6. Germline lookup yields CDR1 SGHRS and CDR2 YFSETQ. The DNA for the CDR3 is TGCGCCAGCAGCGCGGACAGGGGGCTCGGAGCTTTCTTT. This encodes CASSADRGLGAFF.

The table lists this clonotype with a few counts. The chain recombines TRBV6-5 with TRBJ2-3; the match to TRBD2 covers 14 bases. The V and J ends lost 2 bases and 0 bases, in that order; junction bases with no gene match: 16. The CDR3 loop spans 22 amino acids. The germline V gene has CDR1 MNHEY and CDR2 SVGAGI. CDR3 amino acids: CASSYRTPGTSGSRWSTDTQYF. CDR3 nucleotide sequence: TGTGCCAGCAGTTACCGGACGCCCGGGACTAGCGGGAGTCGCTGGAGCACAGATACGCAGTATTTT.

CDR3 in DNA: TGTGCCAGCAGCTCAATCGGGAACACTGAAGCTTTCTTT. Translation gives CASSSIGNTEAFF. The chain recombines TRBV9 with TRBJ1-1; D ambiguous. Trimming left V 4 bases short and J 1 base short, with 8 bases between. This CDR3 has 13 amino acids. Germline CDR1 and CDR2: SGDLS and YYNGEE.

V gene TRBV4-1 combines with J gene TRBJ1-5, with unresolved D. This CDR3 spans 14 amino acids. The ends were cut back, 0 bases at V and 7 bases at J, with 10 bases in the middle. The germline CDR1 and CDR2 sequences are MGHRA and YSYEKL. The CDR3 coding sequence is TGCGCCAGCAGCCAAGATGGAGGTTACCAGCCCCAGCATTTT. Protein product: CASSQDGGYQPQHF.

The chain uses TRBV9 and TRBJ2-2; D remains unclear. This CDR3 contains 13 residues. Germline-derived CDR1 and CDR2 are SGDLS and YYNGEE. Trimming cost V 2 bases and J 7 bases, with 9 bases left between them. The CDR3 region is CASSVAHIGELFF. The CDR3 DNA is TGTGCCAGCAGCGTCGCTCACATCGGGGAGCTGTTTTTT.

This chain connects TRBV5-1 to TRBJ2-1; D possibly uses TRBD1 or TRBD2 (5 bases each). The germline gives CDR1 SGHRS, CDR2 YFSETQ. The V and J ends lost 0 bases and 4 bases respectively, with 11 bases between them. The CDR3 consists of 15 residues. In DNA form, the CDR3 reads TGCGCCAGCAGCTTGGAAGGGACCGATTACAATGAGCAGTTCTTC. This gives the protein CASSLEGTDYNEQFF.

V gene TRBV11-1 combines with J gene TRBJ2-2; a possible D gene is TRBD1 (5 bases). This CDR3 comprises 18 residues. Germline V lookup: CDR1 SGHAT, CDR2 FQDESV (reference sequence). The V end lost 1 base, the J end lost 2 bases, and 17 bases lay between the germline ends. CDR3: CASSLELGRAANTGELFF. CDR3 nucleotides: TGTGCCAGCAGCTTAGAGCTCGGCAGGGCAGCAAACACCGGGGAGCTGTTTTTT.

This clonotype occurred once. The genes are TRBV20-1 and TRBJ2-7, with TRBD1 identical over 8 bases. The CDR3 consists of 14 residues. From germline, CDR1 is DFQATT and CDR2 SNEGSKA (reference sequence). V trimming: 2 bases; J trimming: 4 bases; junction bases outside the gene matches: 7. CDR3 nucleotides: TGCAGTGCTAGAATGGGACAGGTCCCATACGAGCAGTACTTC. Its protein is CSARMGQVPYEQYF.

This clonotype has just a few counts. The chain couples TRBV27 to TRBJ2-5, with D uncertain. Trimming shortened V by 6 bases and J by 5 bases, and 10 bases separated the two germline ends. This CDR3 spans 12 amino acids. Germline CDR1 reads MNHEY; CDR2 reads SMNVEV (reference sequence). The CDR3 bases are TGTGCCAGCAGAGCACCCTGGGAGACCCAGTACTTC. This translates into CASRAPWETQYF.

The CDR3 bases are TGTGCCAGCAGCTTCGTCGGGAGCCTTTACGAGCAGTACTTC. This encodes CASSFVGSLYEQYF. This chain joins TRBV5-4 and TRBJ2-7; tentative D call: TRBD2 (6 bases). The CDR3 loop spans 14 amino acids. Germline V gene sequence: CDR1 SGHNT, CDR2 YYREEE (reference sequence). Trimming took off 2 bases at V and 4 bases at J, with 13 bases between the two ends.

The chain links TRBV20-1 to TRBJ2-1; weak D call: TRBD2 (6 bases). The germline V and J ends were trimmed by 0 bases and 8 bases, with 8 bases remaining between them. CDR1 and CDR2 from the germline V gene are DFQATT and SNEGSKA (reference sequence). The length of the CDR3 is 12 residues. This chain's CDR3 is CSAREGGHEQFF. The DNA for the CDR3 is TGCAGTGCTAGAGAAGGAGGGCATGAGCAGTTCTTC.

This clonotype was observed a handful of times. The genes are TRBV18 and TRBJ2-5; D is possibly TRBD2 (5 bases). The V gene lost 3 bases and the J gene lost 5 bases, with 16 bases spanning the gap. CDR1 is KGHSH and CDR2 is LQKENI in the germline V gene. There are 15 residues in the CDR3. Here the CDR3 reads CASSPRTRSQETQYF. The DNA for the CDR3 is TGTGCCAGCTCACCCCGGACTCGCAGTCAGGAGACCCAGTACTTC.

The chain carries TRBV29-1 and TRBJ2-5; D is undetermined. The germline V gene encodes CDR1 SQVTM and CDR2 ANQGSEA. This CDR3 contains 12 residues. Trimming removed 6 bases at V and 5 bases at J, with 13 bases between. CDR3 protein: CSVSDTRETQYF. For the CDR3, the DNA is TGCAGCGTCTCAGACACGCGGGAGACCCAGTACTTC.

The J gene is TRBJ1-1, the V gene TRBV30, with 7 bases lining up with TRBD1. Germline CDR1 is GTSNPN and CDR2 is SVGIG (reference sequence). V gave up 4 bases and J gave up 7 bases; unmatched junction bases: 15. This CDR3 is 15 amino acids long. CDR3 nucleotide sequence: TGTGCCTGGACCTCTGGACCGCGGGACAGCTATGAAGCTTTCTTT. This sequence encodes CAWTSGPRDSYEAFF. Filled out from reference TRBV30 and TRBJ1-1, the complete variable domain reads SQTIHQWPATLVQPVGSPLSLECTVEGTSNPNLYWYRQAAGRGLQLLFYSVGIGQISSEVPQNLSASRPQDRQFILSSKKLLLSDSGFYLCAWTSGPRDSYEAFFGQGTRLTVV.

This clonotype has a handful of counts. The chain employs TRBV15 and TRBJ1-6; D unresolved. V gave up 1 base and J gave up 11 bases, with 15 bases separating them. In germline, CDR1 is LNHNV, CDR2 YYDKDF (reference sequence). This CDR3 comprises 15 residues. The CDR3 DNA is TGTGCCACCAGCAGAGTCCCGAAGGGCGATACACCCCTCCACTTT. Translated, it gives CATSRVPKGDTPLHF.

The chain has TRBV28 and TRBJ2-7; D remains ambiguous. The ends were cut back, 8 bases at V and 6 bases at J, with 14 bases in the middle. The CDR3 sequence is 12 residues long. Germline V gene lookup returns CDR1 MDHEN and CDR2 SYDVKM. CDR3 coding DNA: TGTGCCAGCGGCCGATCGGGTTTCGAGCAGTACTTC. It translates to CASGRSGFEQYF.

This clonotype was seen a few times. The chain carries TRBV11-1 and TRBJ2-1; 7 bases are shared with TRBD2. Trimming took 5 bases from V and 6 from J; bases not matched to a gene: 10. The CDR3 is made up of 15 amino acids. Looked up from germline, CDR1 is SGHAT and CDR2 is FQDESV (reference sequence). The chain's CDR3 is CASSPLRGRGNEQFF. Written as DNA, the CDR3 is TGTGCCAGCAGCCCTCTTCGGGGGAGGGGCAATGAGCAGTTCTTC.

This chain links TRBV24-1 with TRBJ2-3; 9 nucleotides line up with TRBD2. Looked up from germline, CDR1 is KGHDR and CDR2 is SFDVKD. This CDR3 has 15 amino acids. V was clipped by 4 bases and J by 4 bases; unmatched bases: 5. CDR3 residues: CATSDQREVSDTQYF. The DNA for the CDR3 is TGTGCCACCAGTGACCAGCGGGAGGTTTCAGATACGCAGTATTTT.

V usage is TRBV28 and J usage is TRBJ1-1; 8 bases agree with TRBD1. After removal of 3 bases from V and 6 bases from J, the junction contained 9 bases not matched to a gene. The germline V gene encodes CDR1 MDHEN and CDR2 SYDVKM. This CDR3 region has 15 residues. The CDR3 DNA follows: TGTGCCAGCAGTTTGGGGGGGTCAGGGGGCCCTGAAGCTTTCTTT. This codes for CASSLGGSGGPEAFF.

This clonotype was found many times. This sequence joins TRBV27 and TRBJ2-1; D might be TRBD2 (6 bases). This CDR3 is built from 13 residues. V lost 4 bases and J 3 bases, leaving 7 bases between the germline ends. Germline assignment: CDR1 MNHEY and CDR2 SMNVEV (reference sequence). CDR3 protein: CASSSTSYNEQFF. The CDR3 bases are TGTGCCAGCAGTTCGACTAGCTACAATGAGCAGTTCTTC.

The gene calls are TRBV29-1 and TRBJ1-1; D ambiguous. In germline, CDR1 is SQVTM, CDR2 ANQGSEA. V lost 4 bases, J lost 1 base, and 4 bases lay in between. CDR3 length equals 11 residues. The CDR3 DNA sequence: TGCAGCGTTGTTTCGAACACTGAAGCTTTCTTT. Protein: CSVVSNTEAFF.

This chain links TRBV2 with TRBJ1-5, with 9 bases fitting TRBD1. Germline assignment: CDR1 SNHLY and CDR2 FYNNEI. V trimming: 7 bases; J trimming: 6 bases; junction bases outside the gene matches: 7. The CDR3 totals 14 residues. In nucleotides, the CDR3 is TGTGCCAGCACTGGGGGGACAGGGTCTCAGCCCCAGCATTTT. Encoded protein: CASTGGTGSQPQHF. Variable domain in full (rest from reference TRBV2 and TRBJ1-5): EPEVTQTPSHQVTQMGQEVILRCVPISNHLYFYWYRQILGQKVEFLVSFYNNEISEKSEIFDDQFSVERPDGSNFTLKIRSTKLEDSAMYFCASTGGTGSQPQHFGDGTRLSIL.

The chain employs TRBV9 and TRBJ2-5, with D perhaps matching TRBD2 (5 bases). Looked up from germline, CDR1 is SGDLS and CDR2 is YYNGEE. V lost 4 bases to trimming and J lost 5 bases, with 15 bases between them. The CDR3 contains 14 residues. The CDR3 region has the DNA TGTGCCAGCAGCTATACGAGTGGCGGGGAGACCCAGTACTTC. It translates to CASSYTSGGETQYF.

This clonotype was detected ten times or more. The chain is built from TRBV20-1 and TRBJ2-2, with a weak D call TRBD1 (6 bases). V was clipped by 3 bases and J by 0 bases, with 14 bases between them. This CDR3 is built from 16 residues. The germline gives CDR1 DFQATT, CDR2 SNEGSKA (reference sequence). The CDR3 region has the DNA TGCAGTGCTAGGCGCAAGTGGACAGCGAACACCGGGGAGCTGTTTTTT. Its protein product is CSARRKWTANTGELFF.

This rearrangement joins TRBV7-9 to TRBJ2-7, with 9 bases fitting TRBD1. This CDR3 region has 15 residues. The junction had 7 bases not matched to a gene; V was cut back by 5 bases and J by 2 bases. Germline-derived CDR1 and CDR2 are SEHNR and FQNEAQ (reference sequence). The CDR3 loop is CASSGPGQGPYEQYF. For the CDR3, the DNA is TGTGCCAGCAGCGGGCCGGGACAGGGACCCTACGAGCAGTACTTC.